Here is one TCR beta chain with its context. Its target is unknown. This sample is part of a study of shared clonotypes between healthy human individuals. Study conclusions and caveats: Non-shared clonotypes had lower generation probabilities than those shared by all four donors.

TCRdb keeps only in-frame clones here, not all; method: immunoSEQ multiplex PCR. Here the sample spans about 1 million clones, approximately 70% being singletons. CD45RA-negative memory and CD45RA+ naive subsets were split from the CD4+ cells. The CDR3 has 13 residues. Germline CDR1 is ENHRY and CDR2 is SYGVKD. Trimming pared 8 bases from V and 4 bases from J, leaving 11 bases between. This chain connects TRBV10-3 to TRBJ2-2; tentative D call: TRBD1 (6 bases). The TCR was taken from a man between 18 and 29 years old in good health. The sample taken for sequencing was memory CD4+ T cells sorted from blood. Subset denoted: CD45RA-negative fraction. CDR3 bases: TGTGCCATCGAAGGACAGAGCACCGGGGAGCTGTTTTTT. Protein sequence: CAIEGQSTGELFF.